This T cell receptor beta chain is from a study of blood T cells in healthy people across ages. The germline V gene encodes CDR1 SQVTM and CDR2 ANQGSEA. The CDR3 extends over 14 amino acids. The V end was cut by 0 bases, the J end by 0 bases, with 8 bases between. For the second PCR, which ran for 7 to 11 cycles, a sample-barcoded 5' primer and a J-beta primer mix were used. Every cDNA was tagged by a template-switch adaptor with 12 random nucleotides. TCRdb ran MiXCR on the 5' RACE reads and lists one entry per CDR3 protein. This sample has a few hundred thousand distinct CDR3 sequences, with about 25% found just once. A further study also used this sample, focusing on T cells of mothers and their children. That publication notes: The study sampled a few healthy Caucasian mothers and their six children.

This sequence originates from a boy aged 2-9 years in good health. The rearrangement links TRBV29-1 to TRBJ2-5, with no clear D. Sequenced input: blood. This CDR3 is CSVEDRKYQETQYF. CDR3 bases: TGCAGCGTTGAAGACCGCAAGTACCAAGAGACCCAGTACTTC.